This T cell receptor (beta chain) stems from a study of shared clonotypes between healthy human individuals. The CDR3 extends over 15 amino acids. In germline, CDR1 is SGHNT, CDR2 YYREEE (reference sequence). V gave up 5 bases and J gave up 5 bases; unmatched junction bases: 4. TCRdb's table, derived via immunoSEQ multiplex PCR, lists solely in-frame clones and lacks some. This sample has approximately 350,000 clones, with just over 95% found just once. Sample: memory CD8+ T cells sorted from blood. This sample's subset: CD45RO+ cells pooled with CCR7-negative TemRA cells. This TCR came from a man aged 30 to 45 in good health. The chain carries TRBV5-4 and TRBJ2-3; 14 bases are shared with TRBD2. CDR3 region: CASSPGLAGGDTQYF. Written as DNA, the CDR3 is TGTGCCAGCAGTCCAGGACTAGCGGGAGGAGATACGCAGTATTTT.